The text below deals with one TCR beta chain. What it binds is not known. Trimming cost V 0 bases and J 4 bases; bases outside gene matches: 2. Germline CDR1 SGHAT, CDR2 FQDESV (reference sequence). The CDR3 is 15 residues long. Both 60 Vbeta primers and 13 Jbeta primers went into the PCR. In the original analysis: Later work found approximately 80 million unique TCR beta chains, with approximately 12 million shared. Clones were read by immunoSEQ multiplex PCR, and TCRdb kept only the in-frame ones, dropping some. V, J and clone size reflect that table, while D and trimming were determined from the DNA. Among 130,000 or so clones listed, around 57% were seen once. These data belong to a study of cytomegalovirus exposure and HLA in healthy donors. It was healthy bone marrow donors who served as donors. Study-wide results and caveats: Later findings reportedly placed an Asian-associated ancestry cluster below the 666-donor mean for N-insertions. Listed as cytomegalovirus-associated were 150 to 200 TCR beta chains.

The sequence was collected from a male donor in good health and CMV-seronegative. Sequencing was performed on PBMCs. The chain recombines TRBV11-1 with TRBJ1-1, with 10 bases matching TRBD1. CDR3 nucleotides: TGTGCCAGCAGCTTAGCGGGACAGGGGACCACTGAAGCTTTCTTT. Translation gives CASSLAGQGTTEAFF.